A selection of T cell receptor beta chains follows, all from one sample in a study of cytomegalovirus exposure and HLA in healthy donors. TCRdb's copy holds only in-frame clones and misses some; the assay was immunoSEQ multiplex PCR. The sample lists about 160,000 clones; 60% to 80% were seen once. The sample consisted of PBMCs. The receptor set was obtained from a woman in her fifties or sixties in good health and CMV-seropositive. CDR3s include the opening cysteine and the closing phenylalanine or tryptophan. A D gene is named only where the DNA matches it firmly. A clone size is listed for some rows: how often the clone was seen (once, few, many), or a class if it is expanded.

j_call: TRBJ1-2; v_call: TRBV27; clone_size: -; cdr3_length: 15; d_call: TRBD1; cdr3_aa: CASSLGQGRRYGYTF; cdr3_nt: TGTGCCAGCAGTTTGGGACAGGGGCGTAGGTATGGCTACACCTTC
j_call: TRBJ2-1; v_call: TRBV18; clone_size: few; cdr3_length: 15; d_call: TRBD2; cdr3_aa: CASSRGLAGEIGQFF; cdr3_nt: TGTGCCAGCTCACGGGGACTAGCGGGGGAGATAGGGCAGTTCTTC
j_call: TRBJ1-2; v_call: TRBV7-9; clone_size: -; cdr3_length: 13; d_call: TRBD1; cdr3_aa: CASSLGQGGGYTF; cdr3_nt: TGTGCCAGCAGTTTAGGACAGGGAGGAGGCTACACCTTC
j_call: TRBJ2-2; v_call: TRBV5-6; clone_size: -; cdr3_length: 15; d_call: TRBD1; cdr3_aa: CASSSRDRNPGELFF; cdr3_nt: TGTGCCAGCAGCTCCCGGGACAGAAATCCCGGGGAGCTGTTTTTT
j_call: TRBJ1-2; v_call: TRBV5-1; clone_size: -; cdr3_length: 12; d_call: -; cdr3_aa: CASSGPGLGYTF; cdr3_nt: TGCGCCAGCAGCGGCCCAGGGTTGGGCTACACCTTC
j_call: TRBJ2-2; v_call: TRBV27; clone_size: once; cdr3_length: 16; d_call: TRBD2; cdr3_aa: CASRLIAGTNTGELFF; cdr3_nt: TGTGCCAGCAGACTCATAGCGGGCACGAACACCGGGGAGCTGTTTTTT
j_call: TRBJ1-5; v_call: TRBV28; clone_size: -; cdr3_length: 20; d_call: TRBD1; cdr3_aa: CASSLIKGTGGKRLNQPQHF; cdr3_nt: TGTGCCAGCAGTTTAATAAAGGGGACAGGGGGTAAAAGGTTGAATCAGCCCCAGCATTTT
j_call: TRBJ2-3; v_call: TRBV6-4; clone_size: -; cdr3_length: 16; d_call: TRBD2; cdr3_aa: CASSEGLAGGTDTQYF; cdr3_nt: TGTGCCAGCAGTGAGGGACTAGCGGGGGGCACAGATACGCAGTATTTT
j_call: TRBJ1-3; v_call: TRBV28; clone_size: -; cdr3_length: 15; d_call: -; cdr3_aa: CASSKSTISGNTIYF; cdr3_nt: TGTGCCAGCAGCAAATCCACTATCTCTGGAAACACCATATATTTT
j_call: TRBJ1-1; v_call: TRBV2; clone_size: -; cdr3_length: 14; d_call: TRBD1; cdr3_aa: CASSRTGGGTEAFF; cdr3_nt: TGTGCCAGCAGCAGGACAGGGGGCGGCACTGAAGCTTTCTTT
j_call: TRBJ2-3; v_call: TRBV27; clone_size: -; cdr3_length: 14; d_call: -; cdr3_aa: CASSVQGITDTQYF; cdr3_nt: TGTGCCAGCAGTGTACAGGGAATCACAGATACGCAGTATTTT
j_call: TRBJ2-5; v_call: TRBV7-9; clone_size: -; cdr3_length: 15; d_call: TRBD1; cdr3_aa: CASSLGTGRTETQYF; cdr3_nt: TGTGCCAGCAGCTTAGGGACAGGGAGGACAGAGACCCAGTACTTC
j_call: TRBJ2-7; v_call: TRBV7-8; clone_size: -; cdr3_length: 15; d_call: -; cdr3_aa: CASSPRRGAPGEQYF; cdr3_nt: TGTGCCAGCAGCCCACGCCGGGGGGCGCCGGGCGAGCAGTACTTC
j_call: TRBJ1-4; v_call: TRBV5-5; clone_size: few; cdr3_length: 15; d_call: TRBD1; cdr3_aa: CASSGTGGSYEKLFF; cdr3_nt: TGTGCCAGCAGCGGGACAGGAGGGTCCTATGAAAAACTGTTTTTT
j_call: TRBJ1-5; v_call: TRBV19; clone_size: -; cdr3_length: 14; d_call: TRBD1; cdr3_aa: CASVPGTGSQPQHF; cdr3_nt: TGTGCCAGTGTCCCCGGGACAGGGAGTCAGCCCCAGCATTTT
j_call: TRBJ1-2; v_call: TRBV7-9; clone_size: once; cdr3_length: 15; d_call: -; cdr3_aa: CASSLEQGRNYGYTF; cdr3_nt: TGTGCCAGCAGCTTAGAACAGGGTAGGAACTATGGCTACACCTTC
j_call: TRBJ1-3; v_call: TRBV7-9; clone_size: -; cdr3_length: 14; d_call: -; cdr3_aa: CASSSAGTGNTIYF; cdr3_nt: TGTGCCAGCAGTTCTGCGGGTACTGGAAACACCATATATTTT
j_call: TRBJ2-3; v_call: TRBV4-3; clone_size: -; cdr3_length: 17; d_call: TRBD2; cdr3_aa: CASSQDAGGGGTDTQYF; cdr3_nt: TGCGCCAGCAGCCAAGATGCCGGCGGGGGAGGCACAGATACGCAGTATTTT
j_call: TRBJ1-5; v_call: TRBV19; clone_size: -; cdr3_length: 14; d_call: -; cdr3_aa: CASRRPRGIQPQHF; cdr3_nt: TGTGCCAGTAGGAGGCCTAGGGGCATTCAGCCCCAGCATTTT
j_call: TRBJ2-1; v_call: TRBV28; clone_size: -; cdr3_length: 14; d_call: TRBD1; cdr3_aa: CASWGDRVWGEQFF; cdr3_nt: TGTGCCAGCTGGGGGGACAGGGTGTGGGGTGAGCAGTTCTTC
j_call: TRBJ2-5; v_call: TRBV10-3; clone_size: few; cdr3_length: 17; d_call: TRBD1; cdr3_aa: CAISAGTGMTYQETQYF; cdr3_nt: TGTGCCATCAGTGCCGGGACAGGAATGACGTACCAAGAGACCCAGTACTTC
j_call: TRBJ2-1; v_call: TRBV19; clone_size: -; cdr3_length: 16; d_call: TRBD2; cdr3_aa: CASSIRTGGKLSEQFF; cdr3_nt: TGTGCCAGTAGTATACGGACCGGGGGGAAATTGAGTGAGCAGTTCTTC
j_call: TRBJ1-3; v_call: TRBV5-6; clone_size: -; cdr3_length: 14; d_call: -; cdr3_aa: CASSSGGRRNTIYF; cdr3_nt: TGTGCCAGCAGCTCGGGGGGGCGAAGAAACACCATATATTTT
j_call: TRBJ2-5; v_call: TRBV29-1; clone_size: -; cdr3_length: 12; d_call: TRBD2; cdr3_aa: CSVASGQETQYF; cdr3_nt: TGCAGCGTTGCTAGCGGACAAGAGACCCAGTACTTC
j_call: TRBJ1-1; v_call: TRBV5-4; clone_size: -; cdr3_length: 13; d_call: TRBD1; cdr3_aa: CASSVQGEDRAFF; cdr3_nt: TGTGCCAGCAGCGTACAGGGAGAGGACAGGGCTTTCTTT
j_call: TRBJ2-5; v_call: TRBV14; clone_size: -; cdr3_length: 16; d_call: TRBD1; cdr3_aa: CASSQWDREYQETQYF; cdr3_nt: TGTGCCAGCAGCCAATGGGACAGAGAGTACCAAGAGACCCAGTACTTC
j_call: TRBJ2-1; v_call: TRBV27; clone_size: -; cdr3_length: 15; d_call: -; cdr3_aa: CASSFSEGGYNEQFF; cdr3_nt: TGTGCCAGCAGTTTTAGCGAAGGCGGGTACAATGAGCAGTTCTTC
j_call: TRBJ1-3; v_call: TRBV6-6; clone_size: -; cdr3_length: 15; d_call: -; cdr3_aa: CASSQGLISGNTIYF; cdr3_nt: TGTGCCAGCAGCCAGGGACTGATCTCTGGAAACACCATATATTTT